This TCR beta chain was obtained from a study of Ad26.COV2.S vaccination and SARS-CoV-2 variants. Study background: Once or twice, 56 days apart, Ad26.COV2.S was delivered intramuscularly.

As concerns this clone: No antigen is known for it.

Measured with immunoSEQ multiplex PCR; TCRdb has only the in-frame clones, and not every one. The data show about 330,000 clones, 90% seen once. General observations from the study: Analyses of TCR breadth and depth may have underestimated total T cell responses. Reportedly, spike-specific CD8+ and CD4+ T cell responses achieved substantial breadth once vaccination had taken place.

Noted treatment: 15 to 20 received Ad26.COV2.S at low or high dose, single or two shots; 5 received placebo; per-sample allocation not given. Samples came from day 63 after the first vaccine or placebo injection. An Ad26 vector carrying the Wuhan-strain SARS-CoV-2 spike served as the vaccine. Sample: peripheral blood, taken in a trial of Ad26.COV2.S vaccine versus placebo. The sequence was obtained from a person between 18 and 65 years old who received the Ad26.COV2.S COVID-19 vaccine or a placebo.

The CDR3 region is CATRLSGANVLTF. The CDR3 region has the DNA TGTGCCACCCGTCTCTCTGGGGCCAACGTCCTGACTTTC. V gene TRBV12-3 or TRBV12-4 combines with J gene TRBJ2-6; D is uncertain. This CDR3 region has 13 residues. Deletions cut 10 bases from V and 0 bases from J, with 7 bases between.